This T cell receptor (beta chain) was identified during a study of post-analysis software for immune sequencing data. Across the study: Included courses were relapsing-remitting and secondary progressive multiple sclerosis; progressive-relapsing multiple sclerosis was also included.

cDNA libraries for TCR beta contained unique molecular identifiers. TCRdb called the PCR reads again in MiXCR, with one record for every CDR3 protein. The repertoire has fewer than 850,000 distinct CDR3 sequences, 30% of them found once; the top ten carry under 0.7%. Sequenced material: blood. The sequence was obtained from a girl aged 10 to 17 with multiple sclerosis.

CDR3 sequence: CAITAGGEEPQHF. The CDR3 region has the DNA TGTGCCATCACGGCAGGGGGCGAGGAGCCCCAGCATTTT. The J gene is TRBJ1-5, the V gene TRBV10-3; 8 nucleotides line up with TRBD1. Per germline, CDR1 ENHRY and CDR2 SYGVKD. Unmatched junction bases numbered 7, after V lost 7 bases and J lost 8 bases. The CDR3 is 13 amino acids.